This T cell receptor (beta chain) was obtained from a study of blood T cell repertoires in COVID-19. Study in general: Both acute and convalescent COVID-19 samples were obtained from the United States, Italy and Spain. From T cells, B-cell-depleted T cells, or PBMCs came the material, which was cDNA or gDNA.

The V and J ends lost 3 bases and 5 bases, in that order; junction bases with no gene match: 11. CDR1 is SGHRS and CDR2 is YFSETQ in the germline V gene. The CDR3 is 17 residues long. Original processing notes: Reference gene primer amplification gave nucleated cell count estimates. Libraries were prepared by immunoSEQ multiplex PCR; TCRdb keeps only in-frame clonotypes and omits some of them. V and J calls and clone size are as listed in that table; D and trimming were resolved from the DNA. The repertoire holds under 95,000 clones, with about 89% as singletons. This sequence was found in a woman between 50 and 59 years old in a cohort sampled during active COVID-19. The sequenced material came from peripheral blood. This chain joins TRBV5-1 and TRBJ2-2, with TRBD1 identical over 9 bases. For the CDR3, the DNA is TGCGCCAGCAGCTCGAGCGCGGACAGGGGTCCTACCGGGGAGCTGTTTTTT. Its protein product is CASSSSADRGPTGELFF.